The clone carrying this T cell receptor (beta chain) has ten or more counts. Its antigen is as yet unknown. These data belong to a study of T-cell memory formation after mild COVID-19. Regarding the study as a whole: Day 15 to 85 contracting clones showed balanced CD4/CD8; day 15 to 37 expanders favored CD4+.

TCRdb independently ran MiXCR on the 5' RACE reads; one entry per CDR3 protein. In the table there are 80,000 to 130,000 distinct CDR3 sequences, approximately 10% of which are singletons. The CDR3 consists of 13 residues. From germline, CDR1 is SGHRS and CDR2 YFSETQ. Trimming took 4 bases from V and 5 from J; bases not matched to a gene: 6. The sequencing sample was made of PBMCs or a T cell subset sorted from them (not recorded which). The rearrangement uses TRBV5-1 and TRBJ2-7, with 7 positions matching TRBD2. The receptor was derived from a man aged 18 to 30 who had mild COVID-19 (a few samples of this study predate the infection). Cell type and time point are not known. The CDR3 nucleotides read TGCGCCAGCAGCGGACGGGGAGGGCACGAGCAGTACTTC. It is translated as CASSGRGGHEQYF.